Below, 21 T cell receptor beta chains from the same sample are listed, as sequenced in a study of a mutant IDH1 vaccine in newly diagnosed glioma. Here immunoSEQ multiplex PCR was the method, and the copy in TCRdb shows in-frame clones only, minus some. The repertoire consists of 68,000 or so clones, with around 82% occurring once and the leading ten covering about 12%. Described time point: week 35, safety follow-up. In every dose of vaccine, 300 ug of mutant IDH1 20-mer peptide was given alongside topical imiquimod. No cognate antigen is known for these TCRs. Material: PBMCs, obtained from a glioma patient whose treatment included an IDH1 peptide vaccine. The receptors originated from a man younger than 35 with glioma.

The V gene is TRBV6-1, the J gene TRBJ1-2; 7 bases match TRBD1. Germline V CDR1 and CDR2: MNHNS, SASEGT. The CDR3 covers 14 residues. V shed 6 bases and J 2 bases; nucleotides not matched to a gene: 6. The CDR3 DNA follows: TGTGCCAGCAGGGGGACAGTCGTAAACTATGGCTACACCTTC. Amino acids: CASRGTVVNYGYTF.

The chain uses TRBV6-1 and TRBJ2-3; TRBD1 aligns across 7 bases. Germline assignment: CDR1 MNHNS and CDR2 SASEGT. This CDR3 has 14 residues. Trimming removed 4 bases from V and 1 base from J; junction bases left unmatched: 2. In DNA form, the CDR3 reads TGTGCCAGCAGTGCTACAGGGGGCACAGATACGCAGTATTTT. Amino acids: CASSATGGTDTQYF.

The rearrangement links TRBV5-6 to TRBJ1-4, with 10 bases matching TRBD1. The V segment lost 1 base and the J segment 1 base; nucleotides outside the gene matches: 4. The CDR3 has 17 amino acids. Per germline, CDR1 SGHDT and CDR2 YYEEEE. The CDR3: CASSLWDRGGTNEKLFF. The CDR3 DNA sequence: TGTGCCAGCAGCTTGTGGGACAGGGGAGGAACTAATGAAAAACTGTTTTTT.

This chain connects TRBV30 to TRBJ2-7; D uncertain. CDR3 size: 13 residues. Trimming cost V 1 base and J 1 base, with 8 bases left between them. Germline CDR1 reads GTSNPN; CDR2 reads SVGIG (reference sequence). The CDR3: CAWSDGSSYEQYF. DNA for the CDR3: TGTGCCTGGAGTGACGGCAGTTCCTACGAGCAGTACTTC.

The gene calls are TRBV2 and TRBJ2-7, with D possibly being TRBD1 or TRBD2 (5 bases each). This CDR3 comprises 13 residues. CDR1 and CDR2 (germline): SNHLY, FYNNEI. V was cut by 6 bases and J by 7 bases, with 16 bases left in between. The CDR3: CASRRSTVAEQYF. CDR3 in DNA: TGTGCCAGCAGGAGGTCGACAGTAGCGGAGCAGTACTTC.

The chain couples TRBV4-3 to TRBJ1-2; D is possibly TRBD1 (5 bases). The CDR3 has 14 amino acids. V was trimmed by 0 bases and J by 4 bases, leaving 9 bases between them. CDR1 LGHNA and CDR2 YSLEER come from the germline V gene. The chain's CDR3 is CASSQDGGSYGYTF. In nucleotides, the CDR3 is TGCGCCAGCAGCCAAGATGGGGGGAGCTATGGCTACACCTTC.

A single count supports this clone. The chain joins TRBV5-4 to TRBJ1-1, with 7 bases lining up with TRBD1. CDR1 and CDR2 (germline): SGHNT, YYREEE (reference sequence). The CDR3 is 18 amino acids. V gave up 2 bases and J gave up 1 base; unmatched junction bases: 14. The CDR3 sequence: CASSLGQVIYSENTEAFF. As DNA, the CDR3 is TGTGCCAGCAGCTTAGGACAGGTAATTTATTCGGAGAACACTGAAGCTTTCTTT.

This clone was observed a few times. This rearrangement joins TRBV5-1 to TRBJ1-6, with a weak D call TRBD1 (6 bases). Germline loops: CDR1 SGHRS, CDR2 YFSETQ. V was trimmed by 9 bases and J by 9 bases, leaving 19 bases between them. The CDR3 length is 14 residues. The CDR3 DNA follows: TGCGCCACCAGAGAGTCAGGGGTGGGTTCACCCCTCCACTTT. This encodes CATRESGVGSPLHF.

In DNA form, the CDR3 reads TGTGCCAGCAGGGCCACCGCCTCCGGCGGAGAGACCCAGTACTTC. It specifies CASRATASGGETQYF. The J gene is TRBJ2-5, the V gene TRBV6-1; D gene uncertain. Trimming removed 6 bases at V and 4 bases at J, with 18 bases between. Germline V gene data show CDR1 as MNHNS and CDR2 as SASEGT. CDR3 length: 15 residues.

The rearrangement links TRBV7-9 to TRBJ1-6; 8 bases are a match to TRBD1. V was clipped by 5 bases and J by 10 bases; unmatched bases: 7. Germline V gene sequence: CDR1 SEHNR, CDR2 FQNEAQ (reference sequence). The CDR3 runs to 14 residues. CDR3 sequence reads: CASSEGQGYSPLHF. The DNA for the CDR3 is TGTGCCAGCAGCGAAGGACAGGGCTACTCACCCCTCCACTTT.

CDR3: CASSYGGNYNEQFF. The CDR3 DNA reads as TGTGCCAGCAGTTACGGTGGCAACTACAATGAGCAGTTCTTC. This sequence joins TRBV6-5 and TRBJ2-1; D ambiguous. V lost 2 bases to trimming and J lost 3 bases, with 8 bases between them. This CDR3 is 14 amino acids long. Germline V gene data show CDR1 as MNHEY and CDR2 as SVGAGI.

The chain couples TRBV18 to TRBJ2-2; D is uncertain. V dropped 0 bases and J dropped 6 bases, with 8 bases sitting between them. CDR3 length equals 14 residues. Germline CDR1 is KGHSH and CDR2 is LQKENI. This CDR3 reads CASSPPNVAGELFF. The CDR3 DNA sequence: TGTGCCAGCTCACCACCAAATGTTGCCGGGGAGCTGTTTTTT.

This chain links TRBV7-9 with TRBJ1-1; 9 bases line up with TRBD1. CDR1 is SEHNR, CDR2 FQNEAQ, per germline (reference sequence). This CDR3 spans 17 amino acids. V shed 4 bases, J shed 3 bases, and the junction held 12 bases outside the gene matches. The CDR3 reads CASSSLSGTGRDTEAFF. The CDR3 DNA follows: TGTGCCAGCAGCTCACTAAGTGGGACAGGGAGGGACACTGAAGCTTTCTTT.

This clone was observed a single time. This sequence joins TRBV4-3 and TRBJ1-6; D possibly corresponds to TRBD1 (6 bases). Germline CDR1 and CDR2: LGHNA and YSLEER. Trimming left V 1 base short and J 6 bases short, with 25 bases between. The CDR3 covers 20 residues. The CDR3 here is CASSQGGRLETGRGNSPLHF. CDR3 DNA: TGCGCCAGCAGCCAAGGGGGGCGTCTTGAAACAGGGAGAGGTAATTCACCCCTCCACTTT.

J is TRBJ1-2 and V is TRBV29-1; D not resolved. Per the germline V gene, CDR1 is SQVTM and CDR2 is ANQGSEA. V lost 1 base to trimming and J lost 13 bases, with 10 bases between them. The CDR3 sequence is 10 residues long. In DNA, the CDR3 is TGCAGCGTTGAAGGGCCGTCAGGCACCTTC. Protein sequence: CSVEGPSGTF.

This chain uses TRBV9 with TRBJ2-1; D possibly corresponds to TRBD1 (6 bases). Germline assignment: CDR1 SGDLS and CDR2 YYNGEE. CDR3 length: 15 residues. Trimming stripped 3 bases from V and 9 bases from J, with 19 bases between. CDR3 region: CASSGSVGALSEQFF. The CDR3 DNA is TGTGCCAGCAGCGGGAGCGTGGGGGCCCTAAGTGAGCAGTTCTTC.

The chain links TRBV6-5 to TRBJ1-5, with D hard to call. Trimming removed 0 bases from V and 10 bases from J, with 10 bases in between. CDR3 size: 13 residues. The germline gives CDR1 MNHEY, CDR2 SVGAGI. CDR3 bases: TGTGCCAGCAGTTACTCAGGGCCGCCTCCCCAGCATTTT. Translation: CASSYSGPPPQHF.

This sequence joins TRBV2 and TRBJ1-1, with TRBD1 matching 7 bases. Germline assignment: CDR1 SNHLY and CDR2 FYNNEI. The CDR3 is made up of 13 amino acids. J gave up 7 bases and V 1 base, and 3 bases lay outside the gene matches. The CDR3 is CASSEDRGGEAFF. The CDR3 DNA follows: TGTGCCAGCAGTGAAGACAGGGGCGGTGAAGCTTTCTTT. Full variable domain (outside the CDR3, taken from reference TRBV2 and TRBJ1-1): EPEVTQTPSHQVTQMGQEVILRCVPISNHLYFYWYRQILGQKVEFLVSFYNNEISEKSEIFDDQFSVERPDGSNFTLKIRSTKLEDSAMYFCASSEDRGGEAFFGQGTRLTVV.

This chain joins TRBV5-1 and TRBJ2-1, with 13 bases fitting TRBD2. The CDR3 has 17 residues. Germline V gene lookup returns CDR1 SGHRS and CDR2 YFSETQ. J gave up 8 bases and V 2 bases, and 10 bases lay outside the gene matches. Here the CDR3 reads CASSFLKTSGRWDEQFF. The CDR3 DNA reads TGCGCCAGCAGCTTCCTCAAGACTAGCGGGAGGTGGGATGAGCAGTTCTTC.

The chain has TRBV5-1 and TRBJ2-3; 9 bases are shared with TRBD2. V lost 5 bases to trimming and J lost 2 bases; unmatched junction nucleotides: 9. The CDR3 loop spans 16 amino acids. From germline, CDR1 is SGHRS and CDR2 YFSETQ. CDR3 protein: CASRFISGGNTDTQYF. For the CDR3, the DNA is TGCGCCAGCAGATTTATCAGCGGGGGGAACACAGATACGCAGTATTTT.

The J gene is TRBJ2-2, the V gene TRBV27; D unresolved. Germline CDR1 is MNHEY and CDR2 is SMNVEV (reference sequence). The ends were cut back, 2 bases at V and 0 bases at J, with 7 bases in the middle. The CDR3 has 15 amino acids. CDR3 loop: CASSLKRPNTGELFF. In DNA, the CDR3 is TGTGCCAGCAGTTTAAAGCGCCCGAACACCGGGGAGCTGTTTTTT.